This T cell receptor (beta chain) was retrieved from a study of blood T cells in healthy people across ages. Study results and limitations: Leaving the PBMCs unsorted stopped any conclusive comparison of naive versus antigen-experienced cells. A roughly linear fall in TCR beta diversity per million T cells was seen with increasing age.

This clonotype was seen more than once but under ten times. What it binds is unknown. It was with a sample-barcoded 5' primer and a J-beta primer mix that a second PCR of roughly 7 to 12 cycles was run. Each CDR3 protein gets one entry after TCRdb re-called the 5' RACE reads with MiXCR. The table records about 1.4 million distinct CDR3 sequences, 55% to 75% of them present only once. The sequenced sample consisted of blood. This clonotype was sampled from a man aged 18 to 30 in good health.

The chain's CDR3 is CSVGGGLFSEQYF. The CDR3 DNA sequence: TGCAGCGTTGGCGGGGGGCTCTTCTCCGAGCAGTACTTC. This chain connects TRBV29-1 to TRBJ2-7; 8 bases agree with TRBD2. Germline loops: CDR1 SQVTM, CDR2 ANQGSEA. Trimming took 4 bases from V and 6 from J; bases not matched to a gene: 8. This CDR3 is built from 13 residues.